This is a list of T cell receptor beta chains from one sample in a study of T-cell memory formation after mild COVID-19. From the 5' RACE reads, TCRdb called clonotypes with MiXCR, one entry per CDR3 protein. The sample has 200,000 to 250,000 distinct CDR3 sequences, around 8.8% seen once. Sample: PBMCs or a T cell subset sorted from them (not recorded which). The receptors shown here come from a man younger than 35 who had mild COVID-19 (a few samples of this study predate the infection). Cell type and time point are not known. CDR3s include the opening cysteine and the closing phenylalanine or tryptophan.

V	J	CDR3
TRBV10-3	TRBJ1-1	CAISESSKTEAFF
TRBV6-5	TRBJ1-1	CASSKTGNLNTEAFF
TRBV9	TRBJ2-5	CASGTAPQETQYF
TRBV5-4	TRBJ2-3	CASSPGTSGLLTQYF
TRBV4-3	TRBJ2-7	CASSQRSNTGAYEQYF
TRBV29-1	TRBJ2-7	CSVAWASYEQYF
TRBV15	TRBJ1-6	CATSIRPEAPLHF
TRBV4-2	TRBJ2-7	CASSQELRTGQGHNGQYF
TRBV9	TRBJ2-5	CASSVAGGASGETQYF
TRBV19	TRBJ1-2	CASSSTGSDYGYTF